One and the same sample provided the 4 T cell receptor beta chains below, sequenced in a study of low-dose radiotherapy and immunotherapy resistance in tumors. Both TCRalpha and TCRbeta chains were reverse transcribed with V-gene-specific primers. The authors ran about 21 PCR cycles to amplify TCRs with a constant-region primer and V-primer adapter. TCRdb re-called the reads through MiXCR, storing one row per CDR3 protein. The sample yields about 82,000 distinct CDR3 sequences, approximately 17% seen once. Time point denoted: before trial treatment. This specimen was PBMCs, taken before treatment. Receptor source: a male donor with prostate cancer.

This chain links TRBV19 with TRBJ2-1; 10 bases line up with TRBD1. There are 19 residues in the CDR3. The germline V gene encodes CDR1 LNHDA and CDR2 SQIVND (reference sequence). J gave up 0 bases and V 1 base, and 9 bases lay outside the gene matches. The CDR3 protein is CASSIAGTGVSGSYNEQFF. CDR3 DNA: TGTGCCAGTAGTATAGCCGGGACAGGGGTCTCGGGCTCCTACAATGAGCAGTTCTTC.

The chain employs TRBV6-2 or TRBV6-3 and TRBJ2-3; D call uncertain. The CDR3 contains 12 residues. CDR1 is MNHEY and CDR2 is SVGEGT in the germline V gene. Trimming shortened V by 7 bases and J by 0 bases, and 5 bases separated the two germline ends. CDR3 region: CASTRSTDTQYF. As DNA, the CDR3 is TGTGCCAGCACCCGTAGCACAGATACGCAGTATTTT.

A word on this clonotype: This may be a read error: a much more frequent sequence differs by one nucleotide. The chain carries TRBV20-1 and TRBJ2-5, with unresolved D. This CDR3 is built from 12 residues. CDR1 is DFQATT and CDR2 is SNEGSKA in the germline V gene (reference sequence). V was cut by 4 bases and J by 11 bases, with 17 bases left in between. CDR3 amino acids: CSAIQNYNEQYF. The CDR3 DNA reads as TGCAGTGCTATACAGAACTACAATGAGCAGTACTTC.

There are a few counts of this clonotype. This may be a read error: a much more frequent sequence differs by one nucleotide. The chain is built from TRBV28 and TRBJ1-6; 8 bases line up with TRBD1. The germline V gene has CDR1 MDHEN and CDR2 SYDVKM. There are 13 residues in the CDR3. CDR3 nucleotide sequence: TGTGCCTGCAGCGACAGGGGTAGATCACCCCTCCACTTT. This gives the protein CACSDRGRSPLHF.